The present T cell receptor beta chain was sequenced within a study of CD8 T cell repertoires and HIV-1 epitope variants. Study at large: T cells were stimulated with Twenty-five Gag and Nef peptides separately. Tested: three Gag epitope families, Nef HW9 and YT9.

TCRdb keeps only in-frame clones here, not all; method: immunoSEQ multiplex PCR. The repertoire includes 5,000 to 6,000 clones, about two thirds of them detected once, and about 40% sits in the top ten. The CDR3 has 12 amino acids. Germline lookup yields CDR1 LGHNA and CDR2 YNFKEQ. V gave up 4 bases and J gave up 7 bases, with 10 bases separating them. Study-wide points: Nef KF9 drew roughly five clonotypes and HW9 one, without TAALDMSHF responses. The assay identified only TCR beta chains of antigen-proliferating T cells.

The count of this clone is one. The antigen remains undetermined. The clonotype originates from a male donor with HIV. The V gene is TRBV4-2, the J gene TRBJ1-1; no reliable D call. The material sequenced was cultured CD8+ T cells derived from PBMCs. CDR3 loop: CASSPSGVEAFF. CDR3 bases: TGTGCCAGCAGCCCCTCTGGGGTTGAAGCTTTCTTT.